This entry describes one TCR beta chain. The antigen remains unidentified. Germline V CDR1 and CDR2: SNHLY, FYNNEI. V lost 6 bases, J lost 3 bases, and 12 bases lay in between. The CDR3 is 14 amino acids. This entry belongs to a study of shared clonotypes between healthy human individuals. Study-wide points: Measured sharing among donors was expected to vary with sequencing depth. All-four-donor shared clonotypes had higher generation probabilities than non-shared clonotypes did.

Assay used: immunoSEQ multiplex PCR; TCRdb lists only in-frame clones, some missing. The sample has roughly 2,500,000 clones, roughly 93% seen once. The specimen sequenced was naive CD4+ T cells from PBMCs. Subset denoted: CD45RA+ positively selected. This TCR came from a man in his late teens or twenties in good health. Some clones in this sample may be carry-over from other donors' samples. The rearrangement links TRBV2 to TRBJ2-1; D is possibly TRBD1 (6 bases). CDR3 in amino acids: CASRFRDNYNEQFF. In nucleotides, the CDR3 is TGTGCCAGCAGGTTCCGGGACAACTACAATGAGCAGTTCTTC. The full variable domain, completed using reference TRBV2 and TRBJ2-1, is EPEVTQTPSHQVTQMGQEVILRCVPISNHLYFYWYRQILGQKVEFLVSFYNNEISEKSEIFDDQFSVERPDGSNFTLKIRSTKLEDSAMYFCASRFRDNYNEQFFGPGTRLTVL.